This passage covers 13 T cell receptor beta chains from one sample sequenced in a study of blood T cell repertoires in COVID-19 (TCRdb year 2020). Libraries were built with the immunoSEQ multiplex PCR assay. The immuneACCESS repertoire file appears here via TCRdb, limited to in-frame rearrangements. These files lack a portion of the clones; in checked studies, under half of the deficit traces to unresolved V genes, and the cause of the others is not known. The sample data list approximately 110,000 clones, and roughly 88% of these were observed just once. The ten largest make up 5% to 6% of the sample. The sequenced sample consisted of peripheral blood. Receptors originate from a human donor in a cohort sampled during active COVID-19.

This clone was counted only a few times. This chain links TRBV4-3 with TRBJ2-1; TRBD2 might be the D (6 bases). V lost 3 bases and J 4 bases, leaving 16 bases between the germline ends. Germline CDR1 LGHNA, CDR2 YSLEER. The CDR3 is 16 amino acids. CDR3 amino acids: CASSQARRGAYNEQFF. The CDR3 coding sequence is TGCGCCAGCAGCCAGGCACGTCGCGGGGCTTACAATGAGCAGTTCTTC.

V and J are TRBV7-9 and TRBJ2-6; D call uncertain. This CDR3 spans 14 amino acids. CDR1 and CDR2 from the germline V gene are SEHNR and FQNEAQ (reference sequence). V was cut by 4 bases and J by 1 base, with 5 bases left in between. Here the CDR3 reads CASSSQSGANVLTF. In DNA, the CDR3 is TGTGCCAGCAGCTCCCAATCTGGGGCCAACGTCCTGACTTTC.

The chain employs TRBV28 and TRBJ2-1; 8 nucleotides align to TRBD1. CDR1 and CDR2 from the germline V gene are MDHEN and SYDVKM. V trimming: 8 bases; J trimming: 3 bases; junction bases outside the gene matches: 3. This CDR3 is 13 amino acids long. CDR3 residues: CASWTGRYNEQFF. The CDR3 bases are TGTGCCAGCTGGACAGGGCGCTACAATGAGCAGTTCTTC.

This clone was counted between two and nine times. In DNA form, the CDR3 reads TGTGCCAGCAGGGCGGGGGCGAACTATGGCTACACCTTC. As protein: CASRAGANYGYTF. The chain carries TRBV27 and TRBJ1-2, with D perhaps TRBD1 (6 bases). The CDR3 is 13 amino acids. The V end was cut by 6 bases, the J end by 2 bases, with 10 bases between. CDR1 is MNHEY and CDR2 is SMNVEV in the germline V gene (reference sequence).

The V and J genes are TRBV5-1 and TRBJ2-1; D might be TRBD1 (5 bases). This CDR3 contains 16 residues. CDR1 is SGHRS, CDR2 YFSETQ, per germline. V shed 0 bases and J shed 0 bases, with 10 bases lying between them. The CDR3 bases are TGCGCCAGCAGCTTGGAAGGGGTTGCCTCCTACAATGAGCAGTTCTTC. Encoded protein: CASSLEGVASYNEQFF. Variable domain in full (rest from reference TRBV5-1 and TRBJ2-1): KAGVTQTPRYLIKTRGQQVTLSCSPISGHRSVSWYQQTPGQGLQFLFEYFSETQRNKGNFPGRFSGRQFSNSRSEMNVSTLELGDSALYLCASSLEGVASYNEQFFGPGTRLTVL.

This clone has only a few counts. The V call is TRBV19, the J call TRBJ1-3; D gene ambiguous. Germline V gives CDR1 LNHDA, CDR2 SQIVND (reference sequence). This CDR3 has 16 amino acids. Trimming shortened V by 6 bases and J by 0 bases, and 15 bases separated the two germline ends. The CDR3 bases are TGTGCCAGTAGAACAAATCGGGTGCCCTCTGGAAACACCATATATTTT. Amino acids: CASRTNRVPSGNTIYF.

The rearrangement links TRBV5-4 to TRBJ1-2, with 9 nucleotides matching TRBD1. The germline CDR1 and CDR2 sequences are SGHNT and YYREEE (reference sequence). The CDR3 is 15 amino acids. V was pared by 6 bases and J by 5 bases, with 11 bases of the junction left unmatched. Written as DNA, the CDR3 is TGTGCCAGCACCGTCCCGGGACAGGGAAGGTATGGCTACACCTTC. Translation gives CASTVPGQGRYGYTF.

This clone was observed a single time. V is TRBV7-2 and J is TRBJ2-3; D gene uncertain. CDR1 is SGHTA, CDR2 FQGNSA, per germline. V gave up 5 bases and J gave up 4 bases, with 19 bases separating them. This CDR3 has 16 residues. The CDR3: CASSLQSSPAADTQYF. CDR3 sequence (DNA): TGTGCCAGCAGCCTTCAGTCTTCGCCCGCCGCAGATACGCAGTATTTT.

The chain recombines TRBV6-6 with TRBJ1-1, with D perhaps TRBD1 (6 bases). Germline V gives CDR1 MNHNY, CDR2 SVGAGI (reference sequence). The CDR3 extends over 14 amino acids. The V end was cut by 4 bases, the J end by 0 bases, with 9 bases between. CDR3: CASSFPGVNTEAFF. In DNA, the CDR3 is TGTGCCAGCAGTTTTCCAGGGGTGAACACTGAAGCTTTCTTT.

V is TRBV15 and J is TRBJ1-4; D call uncertain. CDR1 and CDR2 (germline): LNHNV, YYDKDF (reference sequence). V was shortened by 1 base and J by 5 bases, with 11 bases between the two germline ends. The CDR3 has 15 amino acids. CDR3 in amino acids: CATSRASSSNEKLFF. CDR3 sequence (DNA): TGTGCCACCAGCAGAGCGTCTTCAAGCAATGAAAAACTGTTTTTT.

This chain connects TRBV5-1 to TRBJ2-5, with 11 bases that match TRBD1. In germline, CDR1 is SGHRS, CDR2 YFSETQ. The V segment lost 2 bases and the J segment 5 bases; nucleotides outside the gene matches: 5. The CDR3 sequence is 15 residues long. CDR3 in DNA: TGCGCCAGCAGCTTCCGGACAGGGGGCTATGAGACCCAGTACTTC. Encoded protein: CASSFRTGGYETQYF.

The chain uses TRBV3-1 (or the pseudogene TRBV3-2) and TRBJ1-3; D is possibly TRBD1 (5 bases). V gave up 0 bases and J gave up 2 bases, with 8 bases separating them. The CDR3 runs 15 residues. Germline CDR1 is LGHDT and CDR2 is YNNKEL (reference sequence). The CDR3 loop reads CASSQDREPGNTIYF. In DNA, the CDR3 is TGTGCCAGCAGCCAAGACAGGGAACCTGGAAACACCATATATTTT.

CDR3 sequence reads: CASSLTGGSTDTQYF. In DNA, the CDR3 is TGCGCCAGCAGCTTGACAGGGGGAAGCACAGATACGCAGTATTTT. The chain joins TRBV5-1 to TRBJ2-3; 8 nucleotides line up with TRBD1. The germline CDR1 and CDR2 sequences are SGHRS and YFSETQ. V lost 1 base, J lost 0 bases, and 1 base stayed unmatched. This CDR3 is 15 amino acids long. The whole variable domain, filled in from reference TRBV5-1 and TRBJ2-3, reads KAGVTQTPRYLIKTRGQQVTLSCSPISGHRSVSWYQQTPGQGLQFLFEYFSETQRNKGNFPGRFSGRQFSNSRSEMNVSTLELGDSALYLCASSLTGGSTDTQYFGPGTRLTVL.